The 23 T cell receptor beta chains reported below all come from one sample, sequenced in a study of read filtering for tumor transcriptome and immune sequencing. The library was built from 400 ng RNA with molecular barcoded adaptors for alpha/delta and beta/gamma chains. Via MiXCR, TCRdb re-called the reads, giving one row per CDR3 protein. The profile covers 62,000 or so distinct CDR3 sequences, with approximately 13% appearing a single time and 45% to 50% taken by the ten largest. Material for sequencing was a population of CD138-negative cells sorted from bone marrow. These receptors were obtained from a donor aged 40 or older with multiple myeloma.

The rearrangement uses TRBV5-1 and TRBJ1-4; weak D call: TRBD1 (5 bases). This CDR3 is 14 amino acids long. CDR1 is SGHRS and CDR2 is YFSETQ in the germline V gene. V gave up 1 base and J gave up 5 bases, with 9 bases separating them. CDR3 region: CASSLRTPNEKLFF. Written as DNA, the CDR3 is TGCGCCAGCAGCTTGCGGACACCGAATGAAAAACTGTTTTTT.

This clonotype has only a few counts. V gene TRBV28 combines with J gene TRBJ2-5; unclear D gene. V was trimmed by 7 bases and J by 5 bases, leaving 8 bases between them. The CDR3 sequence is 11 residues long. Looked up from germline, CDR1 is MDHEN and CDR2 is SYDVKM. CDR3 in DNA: TGTGCCAGCACCATTCGGGAGACCCAGTACTTC. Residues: CASTIRETQYF.

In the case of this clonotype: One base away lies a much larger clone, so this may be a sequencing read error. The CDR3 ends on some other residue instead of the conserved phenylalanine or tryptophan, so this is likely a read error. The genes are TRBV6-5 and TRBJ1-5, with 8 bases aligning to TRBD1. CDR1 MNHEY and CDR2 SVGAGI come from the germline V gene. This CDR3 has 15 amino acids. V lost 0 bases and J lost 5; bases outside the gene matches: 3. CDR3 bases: TGTGCCAGCAGTTACTCTGGACAGGGAGATCAGCCCCAGCATTCT. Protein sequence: CASSYSGQGDQPQHS.

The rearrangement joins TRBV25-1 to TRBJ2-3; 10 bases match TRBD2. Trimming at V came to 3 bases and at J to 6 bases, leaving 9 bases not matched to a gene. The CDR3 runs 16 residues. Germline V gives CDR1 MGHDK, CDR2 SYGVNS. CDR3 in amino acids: CASSDRASGSGDTQYF. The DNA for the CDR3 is TGTGCCAGCAGTGATCGTGCTAGCGGGAGTGGGGATACGCAGTATTTT.

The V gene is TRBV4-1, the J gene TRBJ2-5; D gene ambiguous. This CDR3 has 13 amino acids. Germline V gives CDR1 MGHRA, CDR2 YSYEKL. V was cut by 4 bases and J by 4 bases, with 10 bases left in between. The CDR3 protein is CASSLRHPETQYF. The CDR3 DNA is TGCGCCAGCAGCCTCAGACACCCAGAGACCCAGTACTTC.

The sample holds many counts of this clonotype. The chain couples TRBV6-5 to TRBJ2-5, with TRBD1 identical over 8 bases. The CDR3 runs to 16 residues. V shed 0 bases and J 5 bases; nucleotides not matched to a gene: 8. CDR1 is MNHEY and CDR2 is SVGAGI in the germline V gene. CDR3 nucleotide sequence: TGTGCCAGCAGTTACTCCGGACAGGGCCGTGAGGAGACCCAGTACTTC. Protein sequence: CASSYSGQGREETQYF.

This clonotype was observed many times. Here the CDR3 reads CASTPQATYGYTF. The CDR3 DNA reads as TGTGCCAGTACTCCACAGGCCACCTATGGCTACACCTTC. V is TRBV19 and J is TRBJ1-2, with a possible D match to TRBD1 (5 bases). CDR1 LNHDA and CDR2 SQIVND come from the germline V gene (reference sequence). V lost 7 bases to trimming and J lost 4 bases, with 13 bases between them. The CDR3 runs 13 residues.

CDR3 residues: CAISTNSETQYF. The CDR3, as DNA: TGTGCCATCAGCACCAACAGTGAAACGCAGTATTTT. The chain carries TRBV10-3 and TRBJ2-3, with D unclear. Trimming left V 6 bases short and J 9 bases short, with 13 bases between. Germline V gene data show CDR1 as ENHRY and CDR2 as SYGVKD. The CDR3 sequence is 12 residues long.

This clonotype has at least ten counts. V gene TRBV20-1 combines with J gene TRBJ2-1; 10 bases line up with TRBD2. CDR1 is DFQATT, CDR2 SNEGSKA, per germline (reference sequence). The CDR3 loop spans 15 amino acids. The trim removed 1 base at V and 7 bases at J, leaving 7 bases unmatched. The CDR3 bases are TGCAGTGCTAGAGGACTAGCGGGCCAAAAGAATGAGCAGTTCTTC. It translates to CSARGLAGQKNEQFF.

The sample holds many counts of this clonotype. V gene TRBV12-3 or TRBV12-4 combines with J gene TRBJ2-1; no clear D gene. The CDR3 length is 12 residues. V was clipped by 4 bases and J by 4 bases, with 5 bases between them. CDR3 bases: TGTGCCAGCAGTTCACCATACAATGAGCAGTTCTTC. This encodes CASSSPYNEQFF.

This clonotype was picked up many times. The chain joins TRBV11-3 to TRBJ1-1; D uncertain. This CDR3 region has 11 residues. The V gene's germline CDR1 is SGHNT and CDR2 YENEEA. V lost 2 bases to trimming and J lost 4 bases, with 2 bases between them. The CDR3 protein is CASSLSTEAFF. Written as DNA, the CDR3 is TGTGCCAGCAGCTTATCCACTGAAGCTTTCTTT.

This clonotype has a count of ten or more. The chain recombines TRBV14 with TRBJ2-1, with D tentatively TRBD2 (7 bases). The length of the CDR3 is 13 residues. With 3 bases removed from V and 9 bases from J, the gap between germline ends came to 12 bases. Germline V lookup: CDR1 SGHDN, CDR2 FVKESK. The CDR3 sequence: CASSHGGAGEQFF. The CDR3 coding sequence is TGTGCCAGCAGCCATGGGGGGGCGGGTGAGCAGTTCTTC. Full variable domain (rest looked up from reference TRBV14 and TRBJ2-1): EAGVTQFPSHSVIEKGQTVTLRCDPISGHDNLYWYRRVMGKEIKFLLHFVKESKQDESGMPNNRFLAERTGGTYSTLKVQPAELEDSGVYFCASSHGGAGEQFFGPGTRLTVL.

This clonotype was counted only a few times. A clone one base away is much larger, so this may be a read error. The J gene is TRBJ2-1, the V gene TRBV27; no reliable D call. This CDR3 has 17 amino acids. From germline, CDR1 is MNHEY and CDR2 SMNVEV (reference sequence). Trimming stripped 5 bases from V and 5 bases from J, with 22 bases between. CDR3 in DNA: TGTGCCAGCAGTCCTACAAACAAGTTTTTGGGTAACAATGAGCAGTTCTTC. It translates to CASSPTNKFLGNNEQFF.

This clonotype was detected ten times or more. CDR3 DNA sequence: TGTGCCAGCAGCTTAGGGTATAGCGGGAGCACAGATACGCAGTATTTT. It is translated as CASSLGYSGSTDTQYF. The V and J genes are TRBV7-8 and TRBJ2-3; TRBD2 aligns across 7 bases. Trimming removed 1 base from V and 0 bases from J; junction bases left unmatched: 4. The CDR3 sequence is 16 residues long. Germline lookup yields CDR1 SGHVS and CDR2 FQNEAQ.

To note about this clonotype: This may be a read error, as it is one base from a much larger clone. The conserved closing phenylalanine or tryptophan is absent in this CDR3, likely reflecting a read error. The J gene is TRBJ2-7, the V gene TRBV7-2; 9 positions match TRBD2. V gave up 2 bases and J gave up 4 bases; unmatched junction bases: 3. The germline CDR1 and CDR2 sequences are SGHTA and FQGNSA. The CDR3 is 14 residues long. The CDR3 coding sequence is TGTGCCAGCAGCTTATCCGCGGGAGGGTACGAGCAGTACCTC. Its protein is CASSLSAGGYEQYL.

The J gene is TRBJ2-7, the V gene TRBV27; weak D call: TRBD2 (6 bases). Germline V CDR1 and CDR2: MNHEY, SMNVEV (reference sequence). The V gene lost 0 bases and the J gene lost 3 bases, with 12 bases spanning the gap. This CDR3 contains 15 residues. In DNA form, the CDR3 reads TGTGCCAGCAGTTTATCGGGGACTTTAAACTACGAGCAGTACTTC. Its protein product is CASSLSGTLNYEQYF.

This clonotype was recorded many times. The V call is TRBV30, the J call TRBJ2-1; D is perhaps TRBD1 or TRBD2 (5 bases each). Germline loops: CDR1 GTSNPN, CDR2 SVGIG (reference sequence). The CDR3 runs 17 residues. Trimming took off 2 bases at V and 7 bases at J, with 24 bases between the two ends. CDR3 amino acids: CAWSLPLPTGPQNEQFF. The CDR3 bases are TGTGCCTGGAGTCTACCATTACCCACGGGGCCCCAGAATGAGCAGTTCTTC. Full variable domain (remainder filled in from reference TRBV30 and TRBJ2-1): SQTIHQWPATLVQPVGSPLSLECTVEGTSNPNLYWYRQAAGRGLQLLFYSVGIGQISSEVPQNLSASRPQDRQFILSSKKLLLSDSGFYLCAWSLPLPTGPQNEQFFGPGTRLTVL.

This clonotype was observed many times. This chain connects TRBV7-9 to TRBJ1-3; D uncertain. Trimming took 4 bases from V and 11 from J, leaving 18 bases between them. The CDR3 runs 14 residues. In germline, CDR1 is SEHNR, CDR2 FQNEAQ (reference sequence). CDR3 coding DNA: TGTGCCAGCAGCTCGATTTCGACCCGGAGGGCCATATATTTT. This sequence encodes CASSSISTRRAIYF.

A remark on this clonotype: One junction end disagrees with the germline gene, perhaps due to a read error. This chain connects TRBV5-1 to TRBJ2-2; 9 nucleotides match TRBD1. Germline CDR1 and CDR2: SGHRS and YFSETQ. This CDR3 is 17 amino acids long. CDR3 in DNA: TGCGCCAGCAGGGACAGGGGTGTCCGTCTTTCGGCCGGGGAGCAGTTTTTT. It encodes CASRDRGVRLSAGEQFF.

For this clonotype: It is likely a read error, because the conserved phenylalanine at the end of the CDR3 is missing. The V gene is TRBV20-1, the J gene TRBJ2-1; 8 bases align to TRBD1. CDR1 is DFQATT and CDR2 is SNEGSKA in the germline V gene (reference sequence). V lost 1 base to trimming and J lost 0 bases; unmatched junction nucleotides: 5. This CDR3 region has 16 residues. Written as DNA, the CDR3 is TGCAGTGCTAGAGGACAGGGGTTAAGCTCCTACAATGAGCAGTTCCTC. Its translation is CSARGQGLSSYNEQFL.

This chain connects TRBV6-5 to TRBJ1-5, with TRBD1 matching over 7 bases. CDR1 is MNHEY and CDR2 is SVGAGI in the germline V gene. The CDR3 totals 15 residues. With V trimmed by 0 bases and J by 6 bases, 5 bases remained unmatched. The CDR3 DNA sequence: TGTGCCAGCAGTTACTCACAGGGGACCGGTCAGCCCCAGCATTTT. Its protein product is CASSYSQGTGQPQHF.

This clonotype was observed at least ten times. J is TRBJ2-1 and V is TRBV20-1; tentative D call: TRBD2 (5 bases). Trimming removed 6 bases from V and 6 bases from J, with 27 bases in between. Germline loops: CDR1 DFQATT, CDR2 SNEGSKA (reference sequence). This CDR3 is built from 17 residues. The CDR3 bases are TGCAGTGCCCTAGCCCCTCGTTGGAGCGACAATGGCAATGAGCAGTTCTTC. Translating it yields CSALAPRWSDNGNEQFF.

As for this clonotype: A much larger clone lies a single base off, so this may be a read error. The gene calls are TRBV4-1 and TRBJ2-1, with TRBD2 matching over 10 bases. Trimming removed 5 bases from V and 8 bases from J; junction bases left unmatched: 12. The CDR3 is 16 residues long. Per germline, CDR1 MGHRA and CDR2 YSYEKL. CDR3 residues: CASSYGLAEVFDEQFF. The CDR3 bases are TGCGCCAGCAGCTACGGACTAGCGGAAGTTTTCGATGAGCAGTTCTTC.